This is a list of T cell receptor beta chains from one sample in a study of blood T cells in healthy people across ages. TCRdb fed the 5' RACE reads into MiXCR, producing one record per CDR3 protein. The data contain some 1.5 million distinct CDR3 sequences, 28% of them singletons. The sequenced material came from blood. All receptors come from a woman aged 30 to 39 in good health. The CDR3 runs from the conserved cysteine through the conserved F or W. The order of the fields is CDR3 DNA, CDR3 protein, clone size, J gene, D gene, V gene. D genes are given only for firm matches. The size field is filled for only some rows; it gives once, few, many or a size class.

DNA: TGTGCCAGCAGTTTTGGTCCGGGACTAGCGGGTCTCACAGATACGCAGTATTTT
CDR3: CASSFGPGLAGLTDTQYF
size: .
J: TRBJ2-3
D: TRBD2
V: TRBV12-3/TRBV12-4

DNA: TGCAGTGCTAGAGACCTCGGGCGGGGGCCCCTGGGGGATACGCAGTATTTT
CDR3: CSARDLGRGPLGDTQYF
size: .
J: TRBJ2-3
D: .
V: TRBV20-1

DNA: TGTGCCATCAAATCGGGGATTGGGGGGTTGAACACTGAAGCTTTCTTT
CDR3: CAIKSGIGGLNTEAFF
size: .
J: TRBJ1-1
D: .
V: TRBV10-3

DNA: TGCAGTGCTAGTAGCCAGCGGGAAGAGCAGTTCTTC
CDR3: CSASSQREEQFF
size: few
J: TRBJ2-1
D: TRBD2
V: TRBV20-1

DNA: TGTGCCAGCAGTGAAGTGGGACAGGGGGCTCCCTATGGCTACACCTTC
CDR3: CASSEVGQGAPYGYTF
size: .
J: TRBJ1-2
D: TRBD1
V: TRBV2

DNA: TGTGCCTGCAGCTCCAGCATCGCGAGCTCCTACGAGCAGTACTTC
CDR3: CACSSSIASSYEQYF
size: .
J: TRBJ2-7
D: .
V: TRBV5-5

DNA: TGCGCCAGCAGCTCATCTAGCGGGTTACCCTACGAGCAGTACTTC
CDR3: CASSSSSGLPYEQYF
size: .
J: TRBJ2-7
D: TRBD2
V: TRBV5-1

DNA: TGTGCCAGCAGCCACCAAGACCGGGGTGAAAAACTGTTTTTT
CDR3: CASSHQDRGEKLFF
size: .
J: TRBJ1-4
D: .
V: TRBV3-1

DNA: TGCAGCGGGGACAGCGGCTATGGCTACACCTTC
CDR3: CSGDSGYGYTF
size: many
J: TRBJ1-2
D: TRBD1
V: TRBV29-1

DNA: TGTGCCAGCAACTGGGACACCAGCTCCTACAATGAGCAGTTCTTC
CDR3: CASNWDTSSYNEQFF
size: .
J: TRBJ2-1
D: .
V: TRBV2